Sequencing of this T cell receptor beta chain was carried out in a study of somatic mutations in cytotoxic T cells in rheumatoid arthritis. Positive magnetic bead selection separated CD4+ and CD8+ cells, and flow cytometry confirmed purity. Germline V CDR1 and CDR2: SQVTM, ANQGSEA. The CDR3 spans 15 residues. V lost 7 bases and J lost 1, with 17 bases in between. Authors' methods: Concordance between patient CD8+ clones exceeding 1% and published virus-specific TCRB sequences was infrequent. Clones were sequenced by immunoSEQ multiplex PCR, and TCRdb holds only the in-frame ones, with some missing. V, J and clone size were drawn from that table, and D and trimming were deduced from the DNA. The top ten hold roughly 27% of the sample, which has several thousand clones, 77% seen once.

Sequenced material: CD8+ T cells sorted from blood, taken at a follow-up visit. The chain carries TRBV29-1 and TRBJ2-1; D perhaps matches TRBD2 (5 bases). The TCR sequence derives from a woman aged 70 to 79 with rheumatoid arthritis. In DNA, the CDR3 is TGCAGCGCCCTCCATCCGGAGCGGTCCTACAATGAGCAGTTCTTC. Its translation: CSALHPERSYNEQFF.